A selection of T cell receptor beta chains follows, all from one sample in a study of T cell responses to AZD1222 COVID-19 vaccine. Some clones are missing from TCRdb's copy, which holds only in-frame ones; the method was immunoSEQ multiplex PCR. Of 150,000 to 200,000 clones in the sample, approximately 90% are singletons; the top ten hold 4.3%. Material: peripheral blood, obtained 28 days after the second dose of the MenACWY control vaccine. The receptor set was obtained from an adult who received the MenACWY meningococcal vaccine as a control. The CDR3 runs from the conserved cysteine through the conserved F or W. The D gene is left open where the match is weak. Clone size, where shown, is once, few, many, or a class for clones that have expanded.

D gene	V gene	clone size	J gene	CDR3 protein	CDR3 DNA
.	TRBV5-5	once	TRBJ2-1	CASSSRTGSHHNEQFF	TGTGCCAGCAGCTCCAGGACCGGGTCGCACCACAATGAGCAGTTCTTC
.	TRBV19	once	TRBJ2-4	CASSPRASKNIQYF	TGTGCCAGTAGTCCCCGGGCGTCCAAAAACATTCAGTACTTC
.	TRBV4-3	.	TRBJ2-2	CASRLGRGGGELFF	TGCGCCAGCAGGCTGGGACGCGGCGGCGGGGAGCTGTTTTTT
TRBD1	TRBV5-1	.	TRBJ2-1	CASSPRQGRYNEQFF	TGCGCCAGCAGCCCTAGACAGGGTAGATACAATGAGCAGTTCTTC
TRBD1	TRBV19	.	TRBJ1-4	CASSIFGTGATNEKLFF	TGTGCCAGTAGTATTTTTGGGACAGGGGCAACTAATGAAAAACTGTTTTTT
TRBD1	TRBV18	.	TRBJ1-5	CASSLSSGGYSNQPQHF	TGTGCCAGCTCTCTTTCCTCAGGGGGCTATAGCAATCAGCCCCAGCATTTT
TRBD2	TRBV19	.	TRBJ2-1	CASSIRLAGGTEQFF	TGTGCCAGTAGTATCCGACTAGCGGGAGGTACTGAGCAGTTCTTC
.	TRBV27	few	TRBJ1-1	CASIPGGEGATEAFF	TGTGCCAGCATCCCCGGGGGAGAAGGCGCGACTGAAGCTTTCTTT
.	TRBV7-9	.	TRBJ2-7	CATQGREVYEQYF	TGTGCCACCCAGGGGCGGGAAGTCTACGAGCAGTACTTC
.	TRBV5-5	.	TRBJ2-5	CASSFGPVETQYF	TGTGCCAGCAGCTTTGGACCGGTTGAGACCCAGTACTTC
.	TRBV14	.	TRBJ2-7	CASSFTTGGYEQYF	TGTGCCAGCAGCTTTACGACAGGCGGCTACGAGCAGTACTTC
.	TRBV14	.	TRBJ2-7	CASMLTSSYEQYF	TGTGCCAGCATGCTGACTAGTTCCTACGAGCAGTACTTC
TRBD1	TRBV28	.	TRBJ1-1	CASSTAGQGFEAFF	TGTGCCAGCTCGACCGCGGGACAGGGGTTCGAAGCTTTCTTT
.	TRBV7-9	few	TRBJ1-2	CASSSAFYGYTF	TGTGCCAGCAGCAGTGCCTTCTATGGCTACACCTTC
.	TRBV29-1	.	TRBJ2-1	CSVDTGDYNEQFF	TGCAGCGTTGACACGGGAGACTACAATGAGCAGTTCTTC
.	TRBV3-1/TRBV3-2	.	TRBJ1-5	CASSPQGLNQPQHF	TGTGCCAGCAGCCCCCAAGGGCTCAATCAGCCCCAGCATTTT
.	TRBV13	.	TRBJ1-2	CASSLARAGPAF	TGTGCCAGCAGCTTAGCCAGGGCGGGTCCCGCCTTC
.	TRBV21-1	.	TRBJ1-5	CASSKEKGGSGRSNQPQHF	TGTGCCAGCAGCAAAGAAAAAGGAGGATCCGGTCGTAGCAATCAGCCCCAGCATTTT
TRBD2	TRBV30	.	TRBJ2-2	CAWSRLAGGTGELFF	TGTGCCTGGTCTCGACTAGCGGGAGGGACCGGGGAGCTGTTTTTT
.	TRBV2	.	TRBJ1-6	CAGLRNYNSPLHF	TGTGCCGGGCTCCGTAACTATAATTCACCCCTCCACTTT
.	TRBV28	.	TRBJ1-2	CASSQRGATYGYTF	TGTGCCAGCAGCCAAAGGGGGGCTACCTATGGCTACACCTTC
.	TRBV15	.	TRBJ2-1	CATSRAADWKQFF	TGTGCCACCAGCAGGGCTGCGGACTGGAAGCAGTTCTTC
.	TRBV30	.	TRBJ1-1	CAWSLLGPGDTEAFF	TGTGCCTGGAGTCTGTTGGGACCAGGGGACACTGAAGCTTTCTTT
.	TRBV14	.	TRBJ1-4	CASSQLHPGTGLFF	TGTGCCAGCAGCCAACTGCACCCCGGGACCGGGCTGTTTTTT
.	TRBV29-1	.	TRBJ1-2	CSVGYGYTF	TGCAGCGTCGGATATGGCTACACCTTC
.	TRBV11-2	.	TRBJ1-5	CASSLEQGLSNQPQHF	TGTGCCAGCAGCTTAGAACAGGGCCTTAGCAATCAGCCCCAGCATTTT
.	TRBV27	.	TRBJ2-7	CASSLSGVGRYEQYF	TGTGCCAGCAGTTTATCCGGGGTCGGGCGCTACGAGCAGTACTTC
.	TRBV24-1	.	TRBJ2-7	CATSDLDEQYF	TGTGCCACCAGTGATTTAGACGAGCAGTACTTC
TRBD2	TRBV28	.	TRBJ2-1	CASSSPWAGGPVEQFF	TGTGCCAGCAGCTCCCCCTGGGCGGGAGGGCCGGTGGAGCAGTTCTTC
.	TRBV5-6	.	TRBJ2-3	CASGTDTQYF	TGTGCCAGCGGCACAGATACGCAGTATTTT
.	TRBV5-1	.	TRBJ1-2	CASSLVEAANYGYTF	TGCGCCAGCAGCTTGGTCGAGGCAGCCAACTATGGCTACACCTTC
.	TRBV7-9	.	TRBJ1-6	CASRQDLTITGSPLHF	TGTGCCAGCAGGCAAGACCTGACGATAACAGGGTCACCCCTCCACTTT